The 14 T cell receptor beta chains in this list originate from one sample, sequenced in a study of blood T cell repertoires in COVID-19. Here immunoSEQ multiplex PCR was the method, and the copy in TCRdb shows in-frame clones only, minus some. This table holds over 30,000 clones, around 90% found once. Sequenced input: peripheral blood. The source is a man between 65 and 85 years old with acute or convalescent COVID-19.

Written as DNA, the CDR3 is TGTGCCAGCTCACCGGATAGGGGTCGGACAGGGGATTTTCAAGAGACCCAGTACTTC. Translated: CASSPDRGRTGDFQETQYF. The chain has TRBV18 and TRBJ2-5; the match to TRBD1 covers 9 bases. V shed 3 bases and J 2 bases; nucleotides not matched to a gene: 16. Germline CDR1 KGHSH, CDR2 LQKENI. The CDR3 runs to 19 residues.

This chain uses TRBV19 with TRBJ2-5, with a tentative D call TRBD1 (5 bases). The germline V gene encodes CDR1 LNHDA and CDR2 SQIVND (reference sequence). The V end lost 7 bases, the J end lost 0 bases, and 21 bases lay between the germline ends. The CDR3 totals 17 residues. Written as DNA, the CDR3 is TGTGCCAGTACCCAAAGGGGAAGGGGCCTGTACCAAGAGACCCAGTACTTC. Residues: CASTQRGRGLYQETQYF.

This chain links TRBV3-1 (or the pseudogene TRBV3-2) with TRBJ2-5; 7 bases match TRBD2. The germline gives CDR1 LGHDT, CDR2 YNNKEL (reference sequence). V was clipped by 11 bases and J by 4 bases; unmatched bases: 10. This CDR3 is built from 13 residues. CDR3 region: CAGGGSVGETQYF. CDR3 in DNA: TGTGCCGGAGGCGGGAGCGTTGGAGAGACCCAGTACTTC.

This rearrangement joins TRBV24-1 to TRBJ2-1, with D hard to call. The CDR3 is made up of 15 amino acids. V shed 1 base and J shed 4 bases, with 10 bases lying between them. Germline loops: CDR1 KGHDR, CDR2 SFDVKD. This CDR3 is CATSDFAGSYNEQFF. The DNA for the CDR3 is TGTGCCACCAGTGATTTCGCAGGTTCGTACAATGAGCAGTTCTTC.

This clone was recorded a few times. The chain uses TRBV6-5 and TRBJ1-1; TRBD1 matches at 8 bases. Per the germline V gene, CDR1 is MNHEY and CDR2 is SVGAGI. The CDR3 consists of 14 residues. The ends lost 6 bases at V and 11 bases at J; junction bases unmatched: 14. The CDR3 is CASSLDRAPYGAFF. The DNA for the CDR3 is TGTGCCAGCAGCCTGGACAGGGCCCCCTACGGTGCTTTCTTT.

The chain has TRBV19 and TRBJ1-3; D perhaps matches TRBD1 (5 bases). This CDR3 has 14 residues. CDR1 is LNHDA and CDR2 is SQIVND in the germline V gene (reference sequence). Trimming pared 5 bases from V and 0 bases from J, leaving 8 bases between. As DNA, the CDR3 is TGTGCCAGTAGTCAGGGATTCTCTGGAAACACCATATATTTT. Amino acid sequence: CASSQGFSGNTIYF.

Comment on this clone: Likely a read error: the CDR3 ends without its conserved phenylalanine or tryptophan. Because the CDR3's place on the DNA is in doubt, the DNA is left out and the CDR3 is given as listed by TCRdb. The J gene is TRBJ1-3, the V gene TRBV23-1. TRBV23-1 carries the ORF label, with uncertain function. The CDR3 spans 11 amino acids, including both terminal residues. CDR3 sequence: CASSLGLPDHL.

CDR3 in amino acids: CASSPRFVTGGVMVSEKLFF. The DNA for the CDR3 is TGTGCCAGCAGCCCCCGGTTCGTGACAGGGGGTGTGATGGTGTCAGAAAAACTGTTTTTT. This sequence joins TRBV4-2 and TRBJ1-4; 9 bases are shared with TRBD1. V dropped 4 bases and J dropped 8; count of bases not matched to a gene: 23. The V gene's germline CDR1 is LGHNA and CDR2 YNFKEQ. This CDR3 is built from 20 residues.

The rearrangement links TRBV5-5 to TRBJ1-5; TRBD1 matches at 7 bases. This CDR3 region has 16 residues. Germline V CDR1 and CDR2: SGHKS, YYEKEE (reference sequence). V lost 4 bases, J lost 2 bases, and 9 bases stayed unmatched. The chain's CDR3 is CASSEQGTRGNQPQHF. The DNA of the CDR3 is TGTGCCAGCAGCGAACAGGGGACTAGGGGCAATCAGCCCCAGCATTTT.

J is TRBJ1-2 and V is TRBV7-8; possible D gene TRBD1, 6 bases. Germline CDR1 reads SGHVS; CDR2 reads FQNEAQ. V was clipped by 1 base and J by 3 bases, with 12 bases between them. CDR3 size: 15 residues. The CDR3 bases are TGTGCCAGCAGCTTAGAGGGGGGGCGAGACTATGGCTACACCTTC. This sequence encodes CASSLEGGRDYGYTF.

V and J are TRBV7-2 and TRBJ2-3; 9 bases agree with TRBD2. J lost 0 bases, V lost 5 bases, and 3 bases had no gene match. The V gene's germline CDR1 is SGHTA and CDR2 FQGNSA. The length of the CDR3 is 15 residues. CDR3 region: CASSRAGGSTDTQYF. CDR3 bases: TGTGCCAGCAGCAGAGCGGGGGGCAGCACAGATACGCAGTATTTT.

This chain joins TRBV5-1 and TRBJ1-5; 9 bases map to TRBD1. V shed 7 bases and J 5 bases; nucleotides not matched to a gene: 4. The CDR3 sequence is 13 residues long. Germline CDR1 reads SGHRS; CDR2 reads YFSETQ. CDR3: CASRDRDDQPQHF. The CDR3 DNA sequence: TGCGCCAGCCGGGACAGGGACGATCAGCCCCAGCATTTT. The full variable domain, rest sourced from reference TRBV5-1 and TRBJ1-5, is KAGVTQTPRYLIKTRGQQVTLSCSPISGHRSVSWYQQTPGQGLQFLFEYFSETQRNKGNFPGRFSGRQFSNSRSEMNVSTLELGDSALYLCASRDRDDQPQHFGDGTRLSIL.

The rearrangement uses TRBV19 and TRBJ1-1; D might be TRBD1 (6 bases). V lost 5 bases to trimming and J lost 6 bases, with 16 bases between them. From germline, CDR1 is LNHDA and CDR2 SQIVND (reference sequence). The CDR3 has 14 residues. CDR3 nucleotide sequence: TGTGCCAGTAGTGCTTCCGGGACAAGGGCTGAAGCTTTCTTT. Translation: CASSASGTRAEAFF.

This chain connects TRBV19 to TRBJ1-1, with D possibly being TRBD1 (5 bases). Per germline, CDR1 LNHDA and CDR2 SQIVND (reference sequence). The CDR3 length is 14 residues. Trimming pared 1 base from V and 1 base from J, leaving 7 bases between. The CDR3 loop reads CASSIVDRNTEAFF. In DNA, the CDR3 is TGTGCCAGTAGTATAGTCGACAGGAACACTGAAGCTTTCTTT.